Presented here are 4 T cell receptor beta chains from one specimen sequenced in a study of blood T cell repertoires in COVID-19. Generated by immunoSEQ multiplex PCR, the TCRdb table keeps only in-frame clones and is missing some. The repertoire holds some 150,000 clones, with about 86% as singletons. The specimen was peripheral blood. The source is a woman in her sixties with acute or convalescent COVID-19.

This clone was counted only a few times. The rearrangement joins TRBV6-2 or TRBV6-3 to TRBJ2-3; 10 nucleotides line up with TRBD2. This CDR3 spans 18 amino acids. V lost 4 bases and J lost 1; bases outside the gene matches: 11. CDR1 and CDR2 (germline): MNHEY, SVGEGT. The CDR3 coding sequence is TGTGCCAGCAGTTTCCTAGCGGGGGCCCCCACAGGCACAGATACGCAGTATTTT. Protein product: CASSFLAGAPTGTDTQYF.

The rearrangement joins TRBV28 to TRBJ1-6, with 7 positions matching TRBD1. After removal of 2 bases from V and 7 bases from J, the junction contained 11 bases not matched to a gene. Per the germline V gene, CDR1 is MDHEN and CDR2 is SYDVKM. The CDR3 contains 17 residues. CDR3 coding DNA: TGTGCCAGCAGTTTACTAGGGACAGCCAAAGGGAATTCACCCCTCCACTTT. Its protein product is CASSLLGTAKGNSPLHF.

This rearrangement joins TRBV6-5 to TRBJ1-1; D remains unclear. The V gene's germline CDR1 is MNHEY and CDR2 SVGAGI. With 8 bases removed from V and 11 bases from J, the gap between germline ends came to 15 bases. This CDR3 contains 11 residues. CDR3 coding DNA: TGTGCCAGCGTAGGTACAGCACGCGCTTTCTTT. It is translated as CASVGTARAFF.

This clone was counted ten times or more. The chain is built from TRBV10-3 and TRBJ1-1; 7 nucleotides align to TRBD1. Unmatched junction bases numbered 8, after V lost 2 bases and J lost 8 bases. CDR1 ENHRY and CDR2 SYGVKD come from the germline V gene. The CDR3 totals 14 residues. This CDR3 is CAISEGDRRKEAFF. CDR3 coding DNA: TGTGCCATCAGTGAGGGGGACAGAAGAAAAGAAGCTTTCTTT.